This T cell receptor (beta chain) was observed in a study of radiation and T cells in renal cell carcinoma (dated by TCRdb to the early 2020s). A note on the overall study: In total, some 50 samples, comprising 25 or so tumors and some 27 peripheral blood samples, were subjected to TCR beta sequencing. The last blood draw occurred 4 weeks after radiation, at the same time as nephrectomy. In the approximately 49 samples combined, 4,016,671 unique CDR3 nucleotide sequences were found, encoding about 3 million unique CDR3 amino acid sequences.

The time point label for this specimen denotes: blood 4 weeks post-SBRT, at nephrectomy. The meaning of the sample's treatment or condition label: 15 Gy SBRT to primary tumor, nephrectomy 4 weeks later. The samples were drawn from a clinical trial, where primary renal cell carcinomas were treated with 15 Gy of stereotactic body radiation therapy and then removed by nephrectomy 4 weeks afterward. To track tumor-enriched clonotypes, serial peripheral blood was sampled from radiation-treated patients at baseline and at 2 weeks and 4 weeks after SBRT. Every patient had renal cell carcinoma of clear cell pathology. Genomic DNA for TCR sequencing was prepared using the QIAamp DNA Blood Mini Kit (Qiagen). The analyses included only samples that passed all quality control checks. CDR1 and CDR2 are read off the germline V gene (reference sequence) as MNHEY and SMNVEV. The CDR3 has 15 amino acids, counting the end cysteine and phenylalanine. The CDR3 DNA has 45 bases and is translated from base 1. The V end loses 4 bases and the J end loses 7 bases, and a stretch of 16 bases separates them.

Broad study findings and their caveats: In blood, the top tumor clonotypes increased between baseline and 2 weeks post-radiation and then shrank by 4 weeks, which suggests that tumor-resident clones expanded only transiently. Because no pretreatment tumor biopsies were available, whether clonotypes were present in the tumor at baseline could not be determined. Blood repertoire dynamics were not followed beyond 4 weeks after treatment. The single-armed trial design could not address effects of radiation dose or scheduling on the TCR repertoire.

To note about this clone: The antigen this receptor binds is unknown. One base away there is no much larger clone; base qualities are not given.

TCR beta libraries were generated from genomic DNA with the immunoSEQ kit, following the manufacturer's recommendations. To prepare the libraries, a first multiplex PCR with proprietary primers was run, followed by a second PCR that added unique barcodes, and a bead cleanup was done after each round. A positive control reaction and a negative control reaction, both provided in the kit, were run with every batch of samples. The final libraries were assessed on an Agilent 4200 TapeStation D1000 ScreenTape, pooled by volume, and quantified by qPCR. An Illumina NextSeq500 fitted with a MidOutput 150-cycle cartridge performed the sequencing, running 156 Read1 cycles and 15 Index1 cycles with the kit's custom primers. The pooled library was loaded at about 0.93 pM with around 20% PhiX control spiked in. The published analysis was carried out like this. Vendor-processed data were analyzed in R, and a clonotype was defined as all T cells sharing the same CDR3 nucleotide sequence. For clone abundance analyses, frequencies were normalized to the 10,000 most abundant clones per sample. Before analysis, public T cell clones were removed, and these numbered fewer than six per sample on average. A difference in abundance of at least 32-fold between compartments was used to define tumor-enriched and baseline blood-enriched clonotypes. A beta-binomial differential abundance model was applied to find clonotypes that expanded or contracted between blood time points. Similarity between tumor and blood repertoires was quantified using the Baroni-Urbani and Buser coefficient, and groups were compared with two-tailed Wilcoxon tests in R. TCRdb took over this immuneACCESS table, retaining in-frame rearrangements with V and J assigned. Such tables are incomplete; in checked studies, under half of the missing clones stem from an unresolved V gene, and the remainder is unexplained. The V and J calls and clone size are taken from that table; D and trimming were inferred from the DNA. The sample table shows about 150,000 clones, and 86% are seen once. Jointly, the top ten make up around a sixth of the sample.

This TCR was sampled from a woman aged 45-60 years with renal cell carcinoma. Recombination linked TRBV27 to TRBJ2-2, with the identity of the D gene unclear. The sequenced sample was blood, obtained from a patient whose treatment included radiotherapy and nephrectomy. CDR3 sequence: CASSSWAGRHGELFF. The DNA is as follows: TGTGCCAGCAGTTCGTGGGCAGGAAGGCACGGGGAGCTGTTTTTT.